One and the same sample provided the 21 T cell receptor beta chains below, sequenced in a study of T-cell memory formation after mild COVID-19. TCRdb reprocessed the 5' RACE reads with MiXCR, giving one entry per CDR3 protein. The repertoire holds some 120,000 distinct CDR3 sequences, approximately 6.3% seen once, with approximately 2.1% in the top ten. The sample was PBMCs or a T cell subset sorted from them (not recorded which). Receptor source: an adult woman who had mild COVID-19 (a few samples of this study predate the infection). Cell type and time point are not known.

The chain carries TRBV12-3 or TRBV12-4 and TRBJ2-2, with D maybe TRBD1 (5 bases). This CDR3 has 15 amino acids. V dropped 1 base and J dropped 1 base, with 7 bases sitting between them. Here the CDR3 DNA reads TGTGCCAGCAGTTTAGGGGGCGTGAACACCGGGGAGCTGTTTTTT. It translates to CASSLGGVNTGELFF.

This clonotype came up a few times. This chain links TRBV2 with TRBJ1-3; D is uncertain. Germline CDR1 SNHLY, CDR2 FYNNEI. The CDR3 spans 14 residues. The germline V and J ends were trimmed by 1 base and 4 bases, with 8 bases remaining between them. CDR3 sequence (DNA): TGTGCCAGCAGTGAAGACGTGGGGGGAAACACCATATATTTT. Protein product: CASSEDVGGNTIYF. Based on the CDR3 plus reference TRBV2 and TRBJ1-3, the full variable domain is EPEVTQTPSHQVTQMGQEVILRCVPISNHLYFYWYRQILGQKVEFLVSFYNNEISEKSEIFDDQFSVERPDGSNFTLKIRSTKLEDSAMYFCASSEDVGGNTIYFGEGSWLTVV.

In this sample, this clonotype turned up many times. This chain joins TRBV5-1 and TRBJ2-1; 8 bases fit TRBD2. Germline assignment: CDR1 SGHRS and CDR2 YFSETQ. The CDR3 has 18 amino acids. V shed 0 bases and J 0 bases; nucleotides not matched to a gene: 8. CDR3 sequence (DNA): TGCGCCAGCAGCTTGGACGGGGGGGCCCATAACTCCTACAATGAGCAGTTCTTC. Translation gives CASSLDGGAHNSYNEQFF.

Many counts were recorded for this clonotype. The chain joins TRBV21-1 to TRBJ2-7; the DNA was not used to check the table's D call, TRBD2. TRBV21-1 counts as a pseudogene. The CDR3 covers 12 residues. CDR3 protein: CARDLVPYEQYF. CDR3 coding DNA: TGTGCCAGGGACTTAGTCCCCTACGAGCAGTACTTC.

This clonotype came up a few times. CDR3 bases: TGCAGTGGTGGGACAGGAATCGATGAGCAGTTCTTC. Translation: CSGGTGIDEQFF. The V and J genes are TRBV20-1 and TRBJ2-1; the match to TRBD1 covers 8 bases. The CDR3 totals 12 residues. CDR1 is DFQATT and CDR2 is SNEGSKA in the germline V gene (reference sequence). J gave up 8 bases and V 7 bases, and 7 bases lay outside the gene matches.

The chain combines TRBV15 with TRBJ1-2, with D uncertain. The CDR3 totals 17 residues. Germline CDR1 and CDR2: LNHNV and YYDKDF (reference sequence). Trimming shortened V by 3 bases and J by 0 bases, and 17 bases separated the two germline ends. The CDR3 DNA reads TGTGCCACCAGCAGGACACAAAGACCGAGAGCTAACTATGGCTACACCTTC. This codes for CATSRTQRPRANYGYTF.

V usage is TRBV12-3 or TRBV12-4 and J usage is TRBJ2-3, with 10 bases fitting TRBD2. CDR3 length equals 16 residues. The J segment lost 4 bases and the V segment lost 6 bases, leaving 10 bases of the junction unmatched. CDR3 residues: CASSHLSGRGPDTQYF. CDR3 in DNA: TGTGCCAGCAGCCACCTGAGCGGGAGGGGACCAGATACGCAGTATTTT.

This clonotype appeared a few times. The CDR3 reads CSVEDLDYGYTF. CDR3 in DNA: TGCAGCGTTGAAGATTTAGACTATGGCTACACCTTC. The V gene is TRBV29-1, the J gene TRBJ1-2; no firm D call. This CDR3 contains 12 residues. The V and J ends lost 0 bases and 3 bases respectively, with 5 bases between them. Germline values: CDR1 SQVTM, CDR2 ANQGSEA. Full variable domain (missing parts from reference TRBV29-1 and TRBJ1-2): SAVISQKPSRDICQRGTSLTIQCQVDSQVTMMFWYRQQPGQSLTLIATANQGSEATYESGFVIDKFPISRPNLTFSTLTVSNMSPEDSSIYLCSVEDLDYGYTFGSGTRLTVV.

This chain links TRBV7-3 with TRBJ2-1; D assignment may be TRBD1 or TRBD2 (7 bases each). V lost 5 bases to trimming and J lost 6 bases, with 17 bases between them. The CDR3 spans 15 residues. From germline, CDR1 is SGHTA and CDR2 FQGTGA. Here the CDR3 DNA reads TGTGCCAGCAGCCCCCAGGGGGGGGCATCCAATGAGCAGTTCTTC. It codes for CASSPQGGASNEQFF.

This clonotype was found a few times. This chain connects TRBV5-1 to TRBJ2-5, with D possibly called TRBD1 or TRBD2 (5 bases each). This CDR3 has 14 amino acids. V was cut by 0 bases and J by 3 bases, with 9 bases left in between. From germline, CDR1 is SGHRS and CDR2 YFSETQ. CDR3 nucleotides: TGCGCCAGCAGCTTGGGGGGGATAGAAGAGACCCAGTACTTC. Its translation is CASSLGGIEETQYF.

The rearrangement links TRBV11-3 to TRBJ2-7, with unresolved D. Trimming removed 5 bases from V and 6 bases from J, with 14 bases in between. The CDR3 loop spans 13 amino acids. Germline-derived CDR1 and CDR2 are SGHNT and YENEEA. CDR3 bases: TGTGCCAGCAGCGTCGACGCTCCATCCGAGCAGTACTTC. It yields the protein CASSVDAPSEQYF.

This clonotype was seen a few times. The genes are TRBV5-1 and TRBJ2-1; D might be TRBD2 (5 bases). V lost 3 bases, J lost 5 bases, and 12 bases lay in between. The germline V gene has CDR1 SGHRS and CDR2 YFSETQ. This CDR3 contains 14 residues. CDR3: CASSSDLRDNEQFF. CDR3 DNA sequence: TGCGCCAGCAGCTCGGACCTGAGGGACAATGAGCAGTTCTTC.

This sequence joins TRBV4-1 and TRBJ1-5, with D perhaps matching TRBD1 (6 bases). Germline CDR1 and CDR2: MGHRA and YSYEKL. The germline V and J ends were trimmed by 4 bases and 4 bases, with 14 bases remaining between them. The CDR3 has 15 residues. In nucleotides, the CDR3 is TGCGCCAGCAGCCTGTTTACAGGGATAAATCAGCCCCAGCATTTT. This sequence encodes CASSLFTGINQPQHF.

The V call is TRBV6-6, the J call TRBJ2-1; 7 bases line up with TRBD2. Germline loops: CDR1 MNHNY, CDR2 SVGAGI (reference sequence). This CDR3 has 15 residues. Unmatched junction bases numbered 4, after V lost 3 bases and J lost 2 bases. For the CDR3, the DNA is TGTGCCAGCAGTTATGCAGCGGGGCCCTACAATGAGCAGTTCTTC. This gives the protein CASSYAAGPYNEQFF.

This clonotype has a count of ten or more. The V gene is TRBV7-2, the J gene TRBJ2-5, with 9 bases that match TRBD1. The CDR3 is made up of 15 amino acids. Unmatched junction bases numbered 8, after V lost 5 bases and J lost 4 bases. Germline V gene lookup returns CDR1 SGHTA and CDR2 FQGNSA. CDR3 nucleotide sequence: TGTGCCAGCAGCCGGGACAGGGCGAGGGGAGAGACCCAGTACTTC. Encoded protein: CASSRDRARGETQYF.

This clonotype appeared many times. The V call is TRBV7-8, the J call TRBJ2-5; TRBD2 agrees at 12 bases. The CDR3 sequence is 15 residues long. Trimming cost V 4 bases and J 4 bases; bases outside gene matches: 4. CDR1 is SGHVS, CDR2 FQNEAQ, per germline. CDR3 in DNA: TGTGCCAGCAGCTCTAGCGGGAGGGCCAGAGAGACCCAGTACTTC. Its protein product is CASSSSGRARETQYF.

This clonotype was counted ten times or more. V is TRBV5-1 and J is TRBJ2-3; 7 bases agree with TRBD1. CDR1 is SGHRS, CDR2 YFSETQ, per germline. This CDR3 has 14 residues. The V and J ends lost 0 bases and 5 bases, in that order; junction bases with no gene match: 3. CDR3 amino acids: CASSLAYRGDTQYF. CDR3 nucleotide sequence: TGCGCCAGCAGCTTGGCCTACAGGGGAGATACGCAGTATTTT.

This clonotype was seen more than once but under ten times. The J gene is TRBJ1-1, the V gene TRBV5-1; maybe TRBD1 (6 bases). CDR1 SGHRS and CDR2 YFSETQ come from the germline V gene. V lost 0 bases to trimming and J lost 1 base, with 10 bases between them. CDR3 size: 15 residues. CDR3 coding DNA: TGCGCCAGCAGCTTGGCCACAGGGAGGAACACTGAAGCTTTCTTT. Its translation: CASSLATGRNTEAFF.

This clonotype was detected only a few times. The rearrangement uses TRBV12-3 or TRBV12-4 and TRBJ2-7; D possibly corresponds to TRBD1 (6 bases). V was cut by 5 bases and J by 4 bases, with 15 bases left in between. The CDR3 contains 14 residues. The CDR3 sequence is CASSPRTEAYEQYF. The CDR3 bases are TGTGCCAGCAGTCCCAGGACAGAAGCTTACGAGCAGTACTTC.

This clonotype was seen a few times. V usage is TRBV3-1 and J usage is TRBJ2-1; TRBD1 matches at 11 bases. Germline CDR1 reads LGHDT; CDR2 reads YNNKEL (reference sequence). The CDR3 has 17 amino acids. V trimming: 3 bases; J trimming: 5 bases; junction bases outside the gene matches: 9. This chain's CDR3 is CASSQKSGTGGDNEQFF. The CDR3, as DNA: TGTGCCAGCAGCCAGAAATCCGGGACAGGGGGGGACAATGAGCAGTTCTTC.

The J gene is TRBJ2-1, the V gene TRBV30; 9 bases are shared with TRBD2. The germline gives CDR1 GTSNPN, CDR2 SVGIG (reference sequence). This CDR3 is built from 19 residues. The V segment lost 2 bases and the J segment 4 bases; nucleotides outside the gene matches: 18. The CDR3 here is CAWSLQFRLAELDYNEQFF. The DNA for the CDR3 is TGTGCCTGGAGTCTCCAGTTTAGACTAGCGGAGTTGGATTACAATGAGCAGTTCTTC.